A single sample is the source of the 19 T cell receptor beta chains below, sequenced in a study of early T cells in non-severe SARS-CoV-2 infection (dated by TCRdb to about 2021). Receptor libraries were prepared by 5' RACE. TCRdb records NextSeq 500 as the sequencer. TCRdb passed the public sequencing reads through fastp at Q25 and MiXCR, retaining productive beta sequences. When rows share a CDR3 protein, they turn into one entry using the most common DNA and genes. This sample has about 28,000 distinct CDR3 sequences in its table, and 5.7% of those were observed once. The ten biggest clones cover under 7% of the sample. The sample consisted of whole blood. These receptors originate from an adult who was a healthcare worker with PCR-confirmed SARS-CoV-2 infection or an uninfected control (not recorded which).

The table lists this clonotype with a few counts. This sequence joins TRBV7-2 and TRBJ2-7, with 8 bases that match TRBD2. Per germline, CDR1 SGHTA and CDR2 FQGNSA. With V trimmed by 4 bases and J by 6 bases, 2 bases remained unmatched. The CDR3 is made up of 12 amino acids. The CDR3 is CASSSGGIEQYF. The CDR3 coding sequence is TGTGCCAGCAGCTCGGGGGGGATCGAGCAGTACTTC.

This clonotype was found many times. V gene TRBV12-3 or TRBV12-4 combines with J gene TRBJ2-3, with unresolved D. V dropped 2 bases and J dropped 6 bases, with 9 bases sitting between them. CDR3 length: 13 residues. The CDR3 loop reads CASSLPWADTQYF. The CDR3 DNA follows: TGTGCCAGCAGTTTACCGTGGGCCGATACGCAGTATTTT.

This chain joins TRBV12-3 or TRBV12-4 and TRBJ1-2, with D unresolved. The CDR3 loop spans 15 amino acids. V was shortened by 6 bases and J by 8 bases, with 22 bases between the two germline ends. CDR3 sequence (DNA): TGTGCCAGCAGCCCACTTCGACAAAACCCCCCAGGCTACACCTTC. This gives the protein CASSPLRQNPPGYTF.

This clonotype was observed a handful of times. The CDR3 sequence is CASNPVSAGELFF. The DNA for the CDR3 is TGTGCCAGCAACCCGGTATCGGCCGGGGAGCTGTTTTTT. The rearrangement links TRBV7-9 to TRBJ2-2; unclear D gene. The germline V gene has CDR1 SEHNR and CDR2 FQNEAQ (reference sequence). V lost 7 bases and J 6 bases, leaving 12 bases between the germline ends. CDR3 length: 13 residues.

By share of the sample, this clonotype is medium-sized. The genes are TRBV13 and TRBJ2-7; 13 positions agree with TRBD2. Looked up from germline, CDR1 is PRHDT and CDR2 is FYEKMQ (reference sequence). The CDR3 runs to 14 residues. Trimming cost V 5 bases and J 12 bases; bases outside gene matches: 10. CDR3 residues: CASSLLAGGPQRYF. The DNA of the CDR3 is TGTGCCAGCAGCCTACTAGCGGGGGGGCCACAGCGGTACTTC.

Ten or more counts support this clonotype. One junction end does not reproduce the germline sequence, and a read error may be involved. The rearrangement uses TRBV7-3 and TRBJ2-5; D perhaps matches TRBD2 (6 bases). Germline V CDR1 and CDR2: SGHTA, FQGTGA. CDR3 size: 13 residues. CDR3 nucleotides: TGCGCCAGCAGCGGGCAGTCTAGCGAGACCCAGTACTTC. Translation gives CASSGQSSETQYF.

This clonotype was observed many times. This rearrangement joins TRBV27 to TRBJ2-2; no clear D gene. The V end lost 4 bases, the J end lost 5 bases, and 23 bases lay between the germline ends. CDR3 length: 18 residues. CDR1 is MNHEY, CDR2 SMNVEV, per germline (reference sequence). In DNA, the CDR3 is TGTGCCAGCAGTTCACGAACAAGTTCCCGAAAGAGGACCGGGGAGCTGTTTTTT. Residues: CASSSRTSSRKRTGELFF.

To note about this clonotype: This may stem from a read error, because a much larger clone lies one nucleotide away. The chain employs TRBV7-9 and TRBJ1-2; a weak D match, TRBD1 (6 bases). CDR3 length: 14 amino acids. Germline V CDR1 and CDR2: SEHNR, FQNEAQ (reference sequence). V was cut by 1 base and J by 9 bases, with 15 bases left in between. The CDR3 loop reads CASSLVMDSYSYTF. In DNA form, the CDR3 reads TGTGCCAGCAGCTTAGTAATGGACAGTTATAGCTACACCTTC.

In this sample, this clonotype turned up many times. The chain joins TRBV12-3 or TRBV12-4 to TRBJ2-7, with D perhaps being TRBD1 or TRBD2 (5 bases each). The V end lost 5 bases, the J end lost 3 bases, and 20 bases lay between the germline ends. The CDR3 covers 16 residues. The CDR3 DNA follows: TGTGCCAGCAGTCCTCAAAACCGGGACCCGCTCTACGAGCAGTACTTC. Its protein product is CASSPQNRDPLYEQYF.

The sample holds a few counts of this clonotype. J is TRBJ2-7 and V is TRBV5-1; 7 nucleotides match TRBD1. With V trimmed by 1 base and J by 7 bases, 8 bases remained unmatched. The CDR3 is made up of 14 amino acids. Germline V gives CDR1 SGHRS, CDR2 YFSETQ. Here the CDR3 DNA reads TGCGCCAGCAGCTTGACAGGGGCTTTAGGTGAGCAGTACTTC. Protein product: CASSLTGALGEQYF.

This clonotype was detected ten times or more. The V and J genes are TRBV20-1 and TRBJ1-5; 7 positions agree with TRBD1. The CDR3 has 11 residues. CDR1 and CDR2 (germline): DFQATT, SNEGSKA (reference sequence). After removal of 5 bases from V and 9 bases from J, the junction contained 4 bases not matched to a gene. As DNA, the CDR3 is TGCAGTGCTCAAGACAGGGCGCCCCAGCATTTT. Protein: CSAQDRAPQHF.

This clonotype was counted many times. This rearrangement joins TRBV28 to TRBJ2-7, with 9 nucleotides matching TRBD1. The V gene end was trimmed by 6 bases and the J gene end by 6 bases; junction bases not matched to a gene: 18. CDR1 is MDHEN and CDR2 is SYDVKM in the germline V gene. CDR3 size: 17 residues. The CDR3 coding sequence is TGTGCCAGCAGCCAGGGGTCCGGGACAGGGTACCGCAGCGAGCAGTACTTC. Protein: CASSQGSGTGYRSEQYF.

This clonotype has at least ten counts. The V and J genes are TRBV7-9 and TRBJ1-4; the D is unclear. The germline V gene encodes CDR1 SEHNR and CDR2 FQNEAQ (reference sequence). Trimming stripped 3 bases from V and 9 bases from J, with 8 bases between. The CDR3 totals 12 residues. CDR3 in DNA: TGTGCCAGCAGCTTTACAGAAAAAAAACTGTTTTTT. It translates to CASSFTEKKLFF.

This clonotype was counted at least ten times. This chain connects TRBV20-1 to TRBJ1-2; TRBD1 aligns across 9 bases. The V gene end was trimmed by 3 bases and the J gene end by 4 bases; junction bases not matched to a gene: 12. CDR1 and CDR2 from the germline V gene are DFQATT and SNEGSKA (reference sequence). This CDR3 comprises 16 residues. CDR3 DNA: TGCAGTGCTAGTGACCCTTGGGACAGGGATATCTATGGCTACACCTTC. This translates into CSASDPWDRDIYGYTF.

This clonotype was counted ten times or more. The chain joins TRBV3-2 to TRBJ1-6. TRBV3-2 is a known pseudogene. The CDR3 has 13 residues. CDR3 sequence reads: CASSQELWGGTAF. In DNA, the CDR3 is TGTGCCAGCAGCCAAGAACTTTGGGGAGGAACGGCCTTT.

J is TRBJ1-4 and V is TRBV28; no firm D call. V was trimmed by 6 bases and J by 1 base, leaving 12 bases between them. Per the germline V gene, CDR1 is MDHEN and CDR2 is SYDVKM. The CDR3 has 15 amino acids. The CDR3 reads CASSPLWETNEKLFF. CDR3 nucleotides: TGTGCCAGCAGCCCCCTGTGGGAAACTAATGAAAAACTGTTTTTT.

This clonotype has ten or more counts. This sequence joins TRBV4-2 and TRBJ2-5; D possibly corresponds to TRBD1 (6 bases). Looked up from germline, CDR1 is LGHNA and CDR2 is YNFKEQ. The ends were cut back, 1 base at V and 2 bases at J, with 17 bases in the middle. The CDR3 has 17 residues. The chain's CDR3 is CASSQGEGGNGQETQYF. DNA for the CDR3: TGTGCCAGCAGCCAAGGGGAAGGGGGTAACGGTCAAGAGACCCAGTACTTC.

V gene TRBV7-9 combines with J gene TRBJ1-1, with no clear D. The CDR3 loop spans 10 amino acids. The germline V and J ends were trimmed by 8 bases and 1 base, with 2 bases remaining between them. Germline CDR1 and CDR2: SEHNR and FQNEAQ (reference sequence). The CDR3 DNA is TGTGCCAGCGGGAACACTGAAGCTTTCTTT. It encodes CASGNTEAFF.

This clonotype was counted at least ten times. The chain joins TRBV6-6 to TRBJ2-5; 7 positions agree with TRBD2. V shed 10 bases, J shed 9 bases, and the junction held 23 bases outside the gene matches. This CDR3 contains 16 residues. Germline V gene data show CDR1 as MNHNY and CDR2 as SVGAGI (reference sequence). The CDR3 sequence: CATEGRSGEALGAQYF. For the CDR3, the DNA is TGTGCCACCGAGGGCCGAAGCGGGGAGGCATTAGGGGCCCAGTACTTC.